What follows describes a single T cell receptor beta chain. A library of TCRbeta sequences, prepared with unique molecular identifiers, was generated. TCRdb used MiXCR to reprocess the PCR reads, holding one entry per CDR3 protein. The profile shows around 680,000 distinct CDR3 sequences, around a sixth of them singletons. The CDR3 contains 18 residues. V gave up 6 bases and J gave up 2 bases; unmatched junction bases: 14. Germline CDR1 reads MDHEN; CDR2 reads SYDVKM. The data are from a study of T-cell reconstitution after alpha-beta-depleted transplantation in children. The sequence came from a human donor who donated a stem cell graft to a child with acute myeloid leukemia. This rearrangement joins TRBV28 to TRBJ2-4, with 9 bases that match TRBD1. Sequenced here: PBMCs from the stem cell graft donor, sampled from the stem cell graft. This CDR3 is CASSQPLSTGGTKNIQYF. The CDR3 DNA sequence: TGTGCCAGCAGCCAACCCTTGTCGACAGGGGGAACCAAAAACATTCAGTACTTC.